This T cell receptor beta chain was obtained from a study of identical twins. Study results and limitations: Excess low generation probability was seen in twin-shared out-of-frame alpha sequences.

TCRdb redid the calling of the 5' RACE reads with MiXCR, one entry per CDR3 protein. The table has roughly 1.6 million distinct CDR3 sequences, roughly a third seen once. Healthy Caucasians, and only they, were the donors. Turning to this clonotype: The antigen remains undetermined.

This TCR was sampled from a newborn girl in good health. The sample consisted of cord blood.

The CDR3 protein is CASRLLTGTSGGTYNEQFF. The CDR3 nucleotides read TGTGCCAGCAGATTGCTCACCGGGACTAGCGGGGGGACCTACAATGAGCAGTTCTTC. The J gene is TRBJ2-1, the V gene TRBV5-8; 15 nucleotides agree with TRBD2. The CDR3 contains 19 residues. CDR1 SGHTS and CDR2 YDEGEE come from the germline V gene. Losses at the gene ends were 5 bases for V and 2 bases for J; bases not matched to a gene: 11.